This T cell receptor beta chain was documented in a study of blood T cell repertoires in COVID-19. Sequenced by immunoSEQ multiplex PCR; TCRdb stores in-frame clones only, minus some. The sample contains roughly 250,000 clones, roughly nine tenths of which appear only once. The V and J ends lost 4 bases and 7 bases, in that order; junction bases with no gene match: 10. The CDR3 runs 16 residues. In germline, CDR1 is SGHRS, CDR2 YFSETQ. This clonotype originated in a man aged 55 to 69 who had recovered from COVID-19. The chain has TRBV5-1 and TRBJ2-3; the match to TRBD2 covers 12 bases. The material sequenced was peripheral blood. CDR3 sequence reads: CASSQELLAGGNTQYF. The CDR3 bases are TGCGCCAGCAGCCAAGAGTTACTAGCGGGGGGAAATACGCAGTATTTT.